These T cell receptor beta chains were read from a single sample in a study of blood T cell repertoires in COVID-19. Some clones are missing from TCRdb's copy, which holds only in-frame ones; the method was immunoSEQ multiplex PCR. The sample includes approximately 170,000 clones, roughly 87% seen only once; the top ten take roughly 2%. Sample: peripheral blood. All receptors come from a man between 18 and 35 years old who had recovered from COVID-19. Each CDR3 is given with its conserved first and last residue.

V	J	CDR3
TRBV30	TRBJ1-4	CAWSRQGSEKLFF
TRBV30	TRBJ2-5	CAWRKKREETQYF
TRBV29-1	TRBJ2-7	CSVGHSYEQYF
TRBV4-3	TRBJ1-4	CASSQEVGPNEKLFF
TRBV27	TRBJ2-1	CASKPTSGSSSEQFF
TRBV7-9	TRBJ2-1	CASSLRGGSSEFGRNEQFF
TRBV7-2	TRBJ2-7	CASSSSIYEQYF
TRBV29-1	TRBJ2-1	CSVWTAMYNEQFF
TRBV19	TRBJ2-2	CASSLDRVSGELFF
TRBV7-8	TRBJ2-6	CASSLREGADGANVLTF
TRBV28	TRBJ2-1	CASSLQDRGRVNEQFF
TRBV15	TRBJ2-1	CATSRDGQHHNEQFF
TRBV6-6	TRBJ2-3	CASSYSYSSTDTQYF
TRBV19	TRBJ2-3	CASSLPGSVNTQYF
TRBV5-6	TRBJ2-5	CASSRTAQETQYF
TRBV12-3/TRBV12-4	TRBJ1-1	CASSFSRVAPAFF
TRBV5-1	TRBJ2-1	CASTPVAGPEQFF
TRBV4-3	TRBJ2-7	CASSQAREYEQYF
TRBV2	TRBJ1-1	CASSNDIGARTEAFF
TRBV29-1	TRBJ1-1	CSVVQSEAFF
TRBV19	TRBJ1-3	CASSRTGYGNTIYF
TRBV5-6	TRBJ1-3	CASSSQGAGGNTIYF
TRBV5-6	TRBJ1-5	CASSSGDRGFFQPQHF
TRBV10-3	TRBJ2-7	CAISTIPGQEYEQYF
TRBV3-1/TRBV3-2	TRBJ2-4	CASSPSARLLAKNIQYF
TRBV24-1	TRBJ1-6	CATSDSGTGNSPLHF
TRBV2	TRBJ2-2	CASRGQSTNTGELFF
TRBV19	TRBJ2-2	CASIPPGNGELFF
TRBV6-2/TRBV6-3	TRBJ2-3	CASSYSIAESTDTQYF
TRBV19	TRBJ1-5	CASSIIGGYSNQPQHF
TRBV5-5	TRBJ2-3	CASSSPGSGGTDTQYF
TRBV6-6	TRBJ2-1	CASSFRTSGSGEQFF
TRBV6-1	TRBJ2-2	CASSVGQPVNTGELFF
TRBV28	TRBJ2-3	CASRLDIWDTQYF
TRBV29-1	TRBJ2-5	CSVLEAVQTQYF
TRBV6-6	TRBJ2-7	CASRGDSQQYF
TRBV18	TRBJ2-3	CASSPLAVPSTDTQYF
TRBV6-5	TRBJ2-2	CASTAGFGELFF
TRBV27	TRBJ2-3	CASSLTSGSFTDTQYF
TRBV10-2	TRBJ1-4	CASSEPPQGALEEKLFF
TRBV4-1	TRBJ2-7	CASSQGWEGHRSYEQYF
TRBV15	TRBJ2-1	CATSRDPSSYNEQFF
TRBV20-1	TRBJ2-5	CSASNQISGGTQYF
TRBV20-1	TRBJ1-5	CSASSAGVSRNQPQHF
TRBV7-9	TRBJ1-2	CASSLAGTGAFNYGYTF
TRBV28	TRBJ2-7	CASSLAGWGASYEQYF
TRBV7-8	TRBJ1-1	CASRGGGRYAEAFF
TRBV6-2/TRBV6-3	TRBJ2-2	CASSPSSVGETGELFF
TRBV19	TRBJ2-7	CASSMTSGSGDYEQYF
TRBV5-5	TRBJ2-1	CASSLEGASGGAYNEQFF
TRBV21-1	TRBJ2-7	CASSKVSFRRGRIYKQYF
TRBV4-1	TRBJ2-7	CASSQEGQGVIGEQYF